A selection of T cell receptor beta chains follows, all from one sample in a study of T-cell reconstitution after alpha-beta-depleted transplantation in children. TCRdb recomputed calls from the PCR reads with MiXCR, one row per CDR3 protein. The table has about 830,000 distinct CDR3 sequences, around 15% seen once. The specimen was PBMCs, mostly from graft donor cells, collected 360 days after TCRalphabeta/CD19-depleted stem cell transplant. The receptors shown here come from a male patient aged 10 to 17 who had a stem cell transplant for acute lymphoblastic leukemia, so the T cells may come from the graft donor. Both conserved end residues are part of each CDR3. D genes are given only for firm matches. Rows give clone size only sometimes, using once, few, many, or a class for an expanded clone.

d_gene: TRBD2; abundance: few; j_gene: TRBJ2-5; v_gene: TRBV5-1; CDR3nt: TGCGCCAGCAGCTTGGAAGTAGCGGGATTCTCGAAAGAGACCCAGTACTTC; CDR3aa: CASSLEVAGFSKETQYF
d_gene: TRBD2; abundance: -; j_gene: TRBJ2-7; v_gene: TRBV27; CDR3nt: TGTGCCAGCAGTCCCGGGAGGCTGGGGAGCTCCTACGAGCAGTACTTC; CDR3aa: CASSPGRLGSSYEQYF
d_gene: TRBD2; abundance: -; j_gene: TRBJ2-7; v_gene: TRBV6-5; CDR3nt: TGTGCCAGCAGTTATAGGCGGGAGTTCTACGAGCAGTACTTC; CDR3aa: CASSYRREFYEQYF
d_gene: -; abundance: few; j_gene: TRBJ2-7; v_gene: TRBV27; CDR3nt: TGTGCCAGCAGTTTATCTAGCCCAGTGGGCGAGCAGTACTTC; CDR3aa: CASSLSSPVGEQYF
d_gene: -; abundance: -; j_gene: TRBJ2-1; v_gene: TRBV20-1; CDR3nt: TGCAGTGCTAGGGCCGTCAATGAGCAGTTCTTC; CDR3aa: CSARAVNEQFF
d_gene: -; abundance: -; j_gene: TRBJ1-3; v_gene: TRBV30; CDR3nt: TGTGCCTGGAGTGTGGCAGGGTGGGGAAACACCATATATTTT; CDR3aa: CAWSVAGWGNTIYF
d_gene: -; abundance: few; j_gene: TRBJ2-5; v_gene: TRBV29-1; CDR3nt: TGCAGCGTTGGCTCGACAGAGACCCAGTACTTC; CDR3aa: CSVGSTETQYF
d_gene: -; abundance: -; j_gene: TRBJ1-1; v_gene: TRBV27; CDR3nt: TGTGCCAGCAGTTTATATCACAAATCAGGCACTGAAGCTTTCTTT; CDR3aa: CASSLYHKSGTEAFF
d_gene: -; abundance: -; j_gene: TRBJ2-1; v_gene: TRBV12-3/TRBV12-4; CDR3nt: TGTGCCAGCAGTTCACCTCCGGACTCCAGGGGGTTCTTC; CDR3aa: CASSSPPDSRGFF
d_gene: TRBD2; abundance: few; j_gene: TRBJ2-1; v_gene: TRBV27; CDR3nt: TGTGCCAGCAGTTTATCTGGCGGGAGGGGATACAATGAGCAGTTCTTC; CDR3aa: CASSLSGGRGYNEQFF
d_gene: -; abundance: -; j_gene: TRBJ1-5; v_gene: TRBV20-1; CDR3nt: TGCAGTGCTAAGAACGGGGGACGGCCCCAGCATTTT; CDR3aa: CSAKNGGRPQHF
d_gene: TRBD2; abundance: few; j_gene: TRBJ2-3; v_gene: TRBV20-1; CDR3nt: TGCAGTGCTCGCGACCCGGGACTAGCGGGAGTGAAAGATACGCAGTATTTT; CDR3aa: CSARDPGLAGVKDTQYF
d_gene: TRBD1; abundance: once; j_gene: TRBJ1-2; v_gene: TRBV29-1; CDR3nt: TGCAGCGTTGAAGGGTTCGGGACAGGGGGAGGCTATGGCTACACCTTC; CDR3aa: CSVEGFGTGGGYGYTF
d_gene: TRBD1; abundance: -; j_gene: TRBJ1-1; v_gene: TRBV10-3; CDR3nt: TGTGCCATCAGTGAGGTGACAGGGGGCCGTATAAACACTGAAGCTTTCTTT; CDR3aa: CAISEVTGGRINTEAFF
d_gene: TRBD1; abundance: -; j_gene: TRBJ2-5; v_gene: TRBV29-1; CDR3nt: TGCAGCGTCGCCCCTGGGACAGGCTATAGAGAGACCCAGTACTTC; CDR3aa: CSVAPGTGYRETQYF
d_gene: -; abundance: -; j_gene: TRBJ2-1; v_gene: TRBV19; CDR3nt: TGTGCCAGTAGTATAGTCCCCGACAGGAGCAATGAGCAGTTCTTC; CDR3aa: CASSIVPDRSNEQFF
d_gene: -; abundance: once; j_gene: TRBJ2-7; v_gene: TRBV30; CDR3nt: TGTGCCTGGAGTGTACACCGGGGATTCTACGAGCAGTACTTC; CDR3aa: CAWSVHRGFYEQYF
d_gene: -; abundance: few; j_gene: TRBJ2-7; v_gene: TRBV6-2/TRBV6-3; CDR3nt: TGTGCCAGCAGGGCCCGAGGCAACTACGAGCAGTACTTC; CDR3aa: CASRARGNYEQYF
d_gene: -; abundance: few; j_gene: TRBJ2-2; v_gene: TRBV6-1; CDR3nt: TGTGCCAGCAGTCGAGGAGTCCTCCTTGGGACGAGTAGACCCGGGGAGCTGTTTTTT; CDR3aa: CASSRGVLLGTSRPGELFF
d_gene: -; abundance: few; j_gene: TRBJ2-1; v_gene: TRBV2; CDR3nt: TGTGCCAGCAGTGAAAAGCGGGTAGGGATCTACAATGAGCAGTTCTTC; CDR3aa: CASSEKRVGIYNEQFF
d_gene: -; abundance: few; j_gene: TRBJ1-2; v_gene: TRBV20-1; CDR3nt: TGCAGTGCTAGGTCCGTTAACTATGGCTACACCTTC; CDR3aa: CSARSVNYGYTF
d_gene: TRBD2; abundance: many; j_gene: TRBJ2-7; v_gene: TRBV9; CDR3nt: TGTGCCAGCAGCCCGGGACTACCTCGGGCCTACGAGCAGTACTTC; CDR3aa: CASSPGLPRAYEQYF
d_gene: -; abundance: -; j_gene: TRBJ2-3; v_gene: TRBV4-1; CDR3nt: TGCGCCAGCAGCCAAGAGTGGCGGGTCGCTAGCACAGATACGCAGTATTTT; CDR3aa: CASSQEWRVASTDTQYF
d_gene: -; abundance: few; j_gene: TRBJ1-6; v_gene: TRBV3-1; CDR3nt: TGTGCCAGCAGCCAAAGGGACGGTGCCCTCCACTTT; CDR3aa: CASSQRDGALHF
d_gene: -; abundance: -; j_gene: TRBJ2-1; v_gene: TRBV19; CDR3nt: TGTGCCAGTAGGTTGGGGGGGGGCGCAGGCAATGAGCAGTTCTTC; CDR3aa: CASRLGGGAGNEQFF
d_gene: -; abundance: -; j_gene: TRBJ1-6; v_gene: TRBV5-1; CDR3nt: TGCGCCAGCAGCTATACCACAGGAGCTTCACCCCTCCACTTT; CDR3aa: CASSYTTGASPLHF
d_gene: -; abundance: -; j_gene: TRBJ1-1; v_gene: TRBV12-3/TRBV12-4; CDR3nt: TGTGCCAGTTCATATTTGAGCAGAGCGAACACTGAAGCTTTCTTT; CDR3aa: CASSYLSRANTEAFF
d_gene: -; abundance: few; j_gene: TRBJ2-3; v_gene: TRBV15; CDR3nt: TGTGCCACCAGCACCTCCGGCGGCGGGACAGATACGCAGTATTTT; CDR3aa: CATSTSGGGTDTQYF
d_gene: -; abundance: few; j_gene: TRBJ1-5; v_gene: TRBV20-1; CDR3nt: TGCAGTGCTATCCTCGCCCACAATCAGCCCCAGCATTTT; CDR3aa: CSAILAHNQPQHF
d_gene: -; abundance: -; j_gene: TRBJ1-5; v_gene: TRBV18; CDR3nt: TGTGCCAGCTCAACTGGGCCTCATCAGCCCCAGCATTTT; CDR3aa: CASSTGPHQPQHF
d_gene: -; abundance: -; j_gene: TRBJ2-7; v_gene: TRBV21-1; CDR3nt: TGTGCCAGCAGCAAAATGGGCGGGCAGTACTTC; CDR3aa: CASSKMGGQYF
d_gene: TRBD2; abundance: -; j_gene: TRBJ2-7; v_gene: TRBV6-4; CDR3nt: TGTGCCAGCAGTGCCGAAACTAGCGGTCCCTACGAGCAGTACTTC; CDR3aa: CASSAETSGPYEQYF
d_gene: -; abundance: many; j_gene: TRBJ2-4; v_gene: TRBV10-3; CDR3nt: TGTGCCATCAGTGCAGGGTTTACCAAAAACATTCAGTACTTC; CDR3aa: CAISAGFTKNIQYF
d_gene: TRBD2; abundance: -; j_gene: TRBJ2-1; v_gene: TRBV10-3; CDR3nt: TGTGCCATCAGTGAAAGGGTGGCGGGAGTGGGCAATGAGCAGTTCTTC; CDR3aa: CAISERVAGVGNEQFF
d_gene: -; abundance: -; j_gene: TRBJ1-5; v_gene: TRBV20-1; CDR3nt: TGCAGTGCTAGAGAACGGGGCTTCCATAGCAATCAGCCCCAGCATTTT; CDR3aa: CSARERGFHSNQPQHF
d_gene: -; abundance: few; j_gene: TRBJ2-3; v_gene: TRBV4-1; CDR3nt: TGCGCCAGCAGCCAAGATCTGATGAGCACAGATACGCAGTATTTT; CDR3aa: CASSQDLMSTDTQYF
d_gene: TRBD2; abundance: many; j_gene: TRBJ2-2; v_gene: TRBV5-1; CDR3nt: TGCGCCAGCAGCTTTTCGGGAGGCCGCACCGGGGAGCTGTTTTTT; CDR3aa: CASSFSGGRTGELFF
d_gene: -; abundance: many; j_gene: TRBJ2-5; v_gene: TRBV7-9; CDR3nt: TGTGCCAGCAGCTTGGAGTTATTGTACCAAGAGACCCAGTACTTC; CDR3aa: CASSLELLYQETQYF
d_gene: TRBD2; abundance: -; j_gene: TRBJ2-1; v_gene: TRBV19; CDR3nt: TGTGCCAGCCAGGTAGCGGGTCCCTCCTACAATGAGCAGTTCTTC; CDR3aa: CASQVAGPSYNEQFF
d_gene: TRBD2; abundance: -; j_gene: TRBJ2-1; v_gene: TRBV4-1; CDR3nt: TGCGCCAGCAGCCAAGATCCCTCATTAGCGGGATACAATGAGCAGTTCTTC; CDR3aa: CASSQDPSLAGYNEQFF
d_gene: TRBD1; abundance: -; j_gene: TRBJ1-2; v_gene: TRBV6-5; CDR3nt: TGTGCCGCCGCATTGGGGCATTTACAGGGGGCCCCCTATGGCTACACCTTC; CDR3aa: CAAALGHLQGAPYGYTF
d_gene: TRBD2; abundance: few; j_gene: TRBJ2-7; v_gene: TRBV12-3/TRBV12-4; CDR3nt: TGTGCCAGCAGTCCAGCGGGAGTTCACGAGCAGTACTTC; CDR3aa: CASSPAGVHEQYF
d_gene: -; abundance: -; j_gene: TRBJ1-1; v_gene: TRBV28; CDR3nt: TGTGCCAGCAGTTTCTTCAGGTTGGGCACTGAAGCTTTCTTT; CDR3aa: CASSFFRLGTEAFF
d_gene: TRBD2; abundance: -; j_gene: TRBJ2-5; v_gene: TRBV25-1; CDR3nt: TGTGCCAGCAGTGAATATAATCTCGGACTAGCGGTGGAGACCCAGTACTTC; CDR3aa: CASSEYNLGLAVETQYF
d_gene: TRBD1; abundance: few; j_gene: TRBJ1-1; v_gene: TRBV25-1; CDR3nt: TGTGCCAGCAGAGGCAGGGGGTTGGCGGTCAACACTGAAGCTTTCTTT; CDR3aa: CASRGRGLAVNTEAFF